This entry describes one T cell receptor (beta chain). What it binds is unknown. Because it lacks the conserved phenylalanine or tryptophan at the end, this CDR3 is likely a read error. The DNA is left out, because the CDR3 cannot be placed on it with certainty; the CDR3 is given as TCRdb lists it. These data are taken from a study of T cells in Graves' hyperthyroidism and ophthalmopathy. Amplification yielded TCR beta CDR3 regions, with RNA transcripts as the source. The TCR CDR3 first-round RT-PCR relied on the HTBI primer set. Using its own MiXCR run on the multiplex PCR reads, TCRdb lists one record per CDR3 protein. The sample has almost 600,000 distinct CDR3 sequences, roughly 50% seen once. Study-wide results and limits: Model predictions of ophthalmopathy came a median about six months before onset.

The specimen sequenced was peripheral blood or thyroid tissue (not recorded which). This sequence originates from a woman aged 18-29 years with Graves' hyperthyroidism.

CDR3 sequence reads: CSVDALNT. The rearrangement uses TRBV29-1 and TRBJ2-6; the table's D call, TRBD1, has no DNA check behind it. The CDR3 extends over 8 residues, inclusive of both ends. CDR1 and CDR2 (germline): SQVTM, ANQGSEA.